This T cell receptor (beta chain) was found in a study of Tregs in tolerant kidney transplant recipients. The germline gives CDR1 SGHTA, CDR2 FQGNSA. The CDR3 length is 11 residues. Trimming stripped 1 base from V and 4 bases from J, with 2 bases between. The assay was immunoSEQ multiplex PCR, and TCRdb's table has in-frame clones only and misses some. The data contain some 15,000 clones, over 50% of them singletons. About this clone: Its antigen is unidentified.

The sequence derives from a human donor in good health. The chain couples TRBV7-2 to TRBJ2-7; D uncertain. The specimen sequenced was Tregs from blood cultured with allogeneic cells. CDR3 region: CASSLVYEQYF. DNA of the CDR3: TGTGCCAGCAGCTTAGTTTACGAGCAGTACTTC. Filled out from reference TRBV7-2 and TRBJ2-7, the complete variable domain reads GAGVSQSPSNKVTEKGKDVELRCDPISGHTALYWYRQSLGQGLEFLIYFQGNSAPDKSGLPSDRFSAERTGGSVSTLTIQRTQQEDSAVYLCASSLVYEQYFGPGTRLTVT.